This TCR beta chain was recorded in a study of cytomegalovirus exposure and HLA in healthy donors. Study-wide findings and caveats: Per a prior analysis, the majority of TCR beta V segments were productive roughly 87% or roughly 30% of the time. Specificity of a few CMV-associated chains for CMV antigens was verified in vitro. Several V segments, TRBV6-2 and TRBV6-3 among them, could not be told apart and were dropped. Roughly uniform sequencing depth across donors was assumed, possibly incorrectly.

The PCR contained 60 Vbeta and 13 Jbeta primers. Method: immunoSEQ multiplex PCR; TCRdb's copy keeps in-frame clones and lacks some. The profile shows 280,000 or so clones, around 90% of them singletons. CDR1 and CDR2 from the germline V gene are SGHDT and YYEEEE. With 0 bases clipped from V and 6 bases from J, the junction kept 15 bases outside the gene matches. The CDR3 runs 19 residues. Points on this clone: Its antigen is unknown.

V gene TRBV5-6 combines with J gene TRBJ2-1, with 10 positions matching TRBD2. Sequences were obtained from PBMCs. This sequence originates from a woman in her late teens or twenties in good health and CMV-seronegative. The CDR3 reads CASSLVVSSGGDLGNEQFF. The CDR3 DNA follows: TGTGCCAGCAGCTTGGTAGTATCCAGCGGGGGGGACCTTGGCAATGAGCAGTTCTTC.